This T cell receptor beta chain emerged from a study of identical twins. Study results and limitations: A lower insertion count was a feature of abundant cord blood beta clonotypes, with no such feature in memory repertoires.

TCRdb recomputed calls from the 5' RACE reads with MiXCR, one row per CDR3 protein. The repertoire consists of some 760,000 distinct CDR3 sequences, with 18% occurring once and the leading ten covering around 13%. V lost 10 bases and J lost 0, with 13 bases in between. The CDR3 consists of 14 residues. CDR1 is MGHDK and CDR2 is SYGVNS in the germline V gene. Turning to this clonotype: Its specificity is not known.

Another study also made use of these data, one on T cells expressing NK-cell markers. From that paper: About 1.0-7.5% of CD8+ T cells in more than 5 donors belonged to dominant NKG2C+ clonotypes. Among a few donors, these clonotypes also ranked first in the CD3+CD56-NKG2C+ fraction. Specificity for HCMV among expanded NKG2C+ T cell clones was not established.

The rearrangement joins TRBV25-1 to TRBJ2-1; tentative D call: TRBD2 (6 bases). Material for sequencing was PBMCs. This clonotype was obtained from a woman aged 18-30 years in good health. CDR3: CATHGSASYNEQFF. CDR3 bases: TGTGCCACCCACGGGAGCGCCTCCTACAATGAGCAGTTCTTC.